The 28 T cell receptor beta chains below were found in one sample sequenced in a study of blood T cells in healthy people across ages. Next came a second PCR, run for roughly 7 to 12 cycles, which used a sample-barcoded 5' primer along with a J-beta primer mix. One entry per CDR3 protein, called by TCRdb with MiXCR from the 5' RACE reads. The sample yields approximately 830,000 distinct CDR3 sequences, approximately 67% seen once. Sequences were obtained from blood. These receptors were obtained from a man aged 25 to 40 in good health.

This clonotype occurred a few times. The CDR3 region is CASSIQTGGNEKLFF. The CDR3 DNA sequence: TGTGCCAGCAGTATCCAGACAGGGGGAAATGAAAAACTGTTTTTT. The chain links TRBV12-3 or TRBV12-4 to TRBJ1-4; 9 bases are shared with TRBD1. The CDR3 runs 15 residues. Trimming at V came to 5 bases and at J to 5 bases, leaving 6 bases not matched to a gene.

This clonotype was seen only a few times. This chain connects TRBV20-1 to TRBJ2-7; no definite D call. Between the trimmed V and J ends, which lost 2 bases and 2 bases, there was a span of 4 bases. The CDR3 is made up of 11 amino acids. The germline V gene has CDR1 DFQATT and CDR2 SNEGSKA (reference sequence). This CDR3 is CSARTAYEQYF. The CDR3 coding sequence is TGCAGTGCTAGAACCGCCTACGAGCAGTACTTC.

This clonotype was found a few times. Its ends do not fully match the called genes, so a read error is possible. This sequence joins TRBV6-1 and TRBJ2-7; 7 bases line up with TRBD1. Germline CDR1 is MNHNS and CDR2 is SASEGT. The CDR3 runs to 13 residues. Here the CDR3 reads CVSSESRTGEQYF. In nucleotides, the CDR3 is TGTGTCAGCAGTGAATCAAGGACAGGCGAGCAGTACTTC.

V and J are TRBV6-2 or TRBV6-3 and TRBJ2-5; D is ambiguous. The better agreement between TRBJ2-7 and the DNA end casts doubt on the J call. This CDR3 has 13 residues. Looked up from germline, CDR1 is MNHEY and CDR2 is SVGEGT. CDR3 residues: CASSYSGRSEQYF. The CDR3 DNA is TGTGCCAGCAGTTATAGTGGAAGGTCCGAGCAGTACTTC.

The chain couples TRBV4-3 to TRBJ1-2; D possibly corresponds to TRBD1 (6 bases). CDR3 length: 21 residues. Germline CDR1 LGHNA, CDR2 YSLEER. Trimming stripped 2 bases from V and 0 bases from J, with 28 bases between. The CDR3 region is CASSQNSTNQGREYPNYGYTF. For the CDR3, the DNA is TGCGCCAGCAGCCAAAACTCCACGAATCAGGGGAGGGAATACCCTAACTATGGCTACACCTTC.

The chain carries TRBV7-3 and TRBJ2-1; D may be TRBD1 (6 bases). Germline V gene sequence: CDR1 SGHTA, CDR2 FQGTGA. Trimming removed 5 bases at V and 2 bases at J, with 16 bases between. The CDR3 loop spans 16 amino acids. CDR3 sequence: CASSPRRQDPYNEQFF. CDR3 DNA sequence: TGTGCCAGCAGCCCTAGACGACAGGACCCCTACAATGAGCAGTTCTTC.

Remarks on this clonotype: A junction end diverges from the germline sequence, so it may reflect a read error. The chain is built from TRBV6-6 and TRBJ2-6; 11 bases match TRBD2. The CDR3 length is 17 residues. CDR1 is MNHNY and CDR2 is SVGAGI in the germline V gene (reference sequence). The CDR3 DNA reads TGTGCTAGCAGATATCTAGCGGGGGGTTCTGGGGCCAACGTCCTGACTTTC. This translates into CASRYLAGGSGANVLTF.

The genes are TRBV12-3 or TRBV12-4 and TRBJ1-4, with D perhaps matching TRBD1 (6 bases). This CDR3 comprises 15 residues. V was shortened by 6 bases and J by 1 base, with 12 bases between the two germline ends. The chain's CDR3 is CASSPATGTNEKLFF. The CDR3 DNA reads TGTGCCAGCAGCCCCGCGACAGGAACTAATGAAAAACTGTTTTTT.

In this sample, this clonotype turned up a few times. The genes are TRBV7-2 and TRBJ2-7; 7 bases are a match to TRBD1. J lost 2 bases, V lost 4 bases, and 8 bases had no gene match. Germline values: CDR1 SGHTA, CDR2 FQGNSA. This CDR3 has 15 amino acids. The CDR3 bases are TGTGCCAGCAGCTCGATCGGGGACAGCCCCTACGAGCAGTACTTC. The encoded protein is CASSSIGDSPYEQYF.

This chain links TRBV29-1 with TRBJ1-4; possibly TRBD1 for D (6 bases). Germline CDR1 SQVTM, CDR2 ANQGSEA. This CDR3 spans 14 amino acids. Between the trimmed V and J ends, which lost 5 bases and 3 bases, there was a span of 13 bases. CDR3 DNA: TGCAGCGTTCAAAGGAGGACAGCTAATGAAAAACTGTTTTTT. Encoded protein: CSVQRRTANEKLFF.

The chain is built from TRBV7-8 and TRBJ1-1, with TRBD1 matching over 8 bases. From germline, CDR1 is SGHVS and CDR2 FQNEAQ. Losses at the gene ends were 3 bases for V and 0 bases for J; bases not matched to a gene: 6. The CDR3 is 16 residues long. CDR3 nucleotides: TGTGCCAGCAGCTTCGGGACAGGCTTGATGAACACTGAAGCTTTCTTT. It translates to CASSFGTGLMNTEAFF.

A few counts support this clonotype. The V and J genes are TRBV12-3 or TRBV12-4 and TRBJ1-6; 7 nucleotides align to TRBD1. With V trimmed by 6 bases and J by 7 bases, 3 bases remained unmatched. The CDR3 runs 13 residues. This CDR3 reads CASSGTVNSPLHF. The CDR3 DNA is TGTGCCAGCAGCGGGACAGTAAATTCACCCCTCCACTTT.

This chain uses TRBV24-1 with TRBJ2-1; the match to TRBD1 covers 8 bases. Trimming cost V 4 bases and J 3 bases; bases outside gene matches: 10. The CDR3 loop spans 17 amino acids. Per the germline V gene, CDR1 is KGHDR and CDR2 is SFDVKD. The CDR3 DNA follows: TGTGCCACCAGTGACACCCGACAGGGGCCCTACTACAATGAGCAGTTCTTC. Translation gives CATSDTRQGPYYNEQFF.

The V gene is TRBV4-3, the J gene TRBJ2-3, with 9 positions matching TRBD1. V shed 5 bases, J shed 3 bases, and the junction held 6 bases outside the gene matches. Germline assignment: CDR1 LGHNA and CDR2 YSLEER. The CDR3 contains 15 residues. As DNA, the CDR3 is TGCGCCAGCAGCATCTCCGGGACAGGGACAGATACGCAGTATTTT. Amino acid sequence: CASSISGTGTDTQYF.

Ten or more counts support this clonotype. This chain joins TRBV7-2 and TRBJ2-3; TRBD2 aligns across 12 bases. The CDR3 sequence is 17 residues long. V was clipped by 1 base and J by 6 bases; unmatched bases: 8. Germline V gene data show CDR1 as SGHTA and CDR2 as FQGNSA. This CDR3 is CASSLGLAGGQADTQYF. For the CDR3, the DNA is TGTGCCAGCAGCTTAGGTCTAGCGGGGGGGCAGGCGGATACGCAGTATTTT.

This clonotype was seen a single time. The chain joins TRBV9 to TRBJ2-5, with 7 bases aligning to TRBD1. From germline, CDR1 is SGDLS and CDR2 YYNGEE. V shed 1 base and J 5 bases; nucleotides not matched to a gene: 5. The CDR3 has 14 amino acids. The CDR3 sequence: CASSVRGRGETQYF. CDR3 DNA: TGTGCCAGCAGCGTAAGGGGGCGAGGGGAGACCCAGTACTTC.

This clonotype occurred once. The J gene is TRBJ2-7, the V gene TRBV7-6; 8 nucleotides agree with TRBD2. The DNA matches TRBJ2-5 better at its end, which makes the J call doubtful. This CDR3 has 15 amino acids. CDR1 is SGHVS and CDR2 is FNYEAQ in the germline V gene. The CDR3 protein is CASSPGGGIAETQYF. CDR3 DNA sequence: TGTGCCAGCAGCCCCGGGGGGGGCATTGCAGAGACCCAGTACTTC.

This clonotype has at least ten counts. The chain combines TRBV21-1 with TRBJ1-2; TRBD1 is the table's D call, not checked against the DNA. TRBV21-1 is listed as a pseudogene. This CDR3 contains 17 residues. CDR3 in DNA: TGTGCCAGCAGGACCCAGATTCCGGGACAGATTAACTATGGCTACACCTTC. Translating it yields CASRTQIPGQINYGYTF.

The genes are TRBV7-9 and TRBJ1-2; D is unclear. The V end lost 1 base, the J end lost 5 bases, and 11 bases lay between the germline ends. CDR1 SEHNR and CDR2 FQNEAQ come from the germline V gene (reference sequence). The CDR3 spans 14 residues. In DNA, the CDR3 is TGTGCCAGCAGCTTAGAGGGCTTAGGGTATGGCTACACCTTC. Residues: CASSLEGLGYGYTF.

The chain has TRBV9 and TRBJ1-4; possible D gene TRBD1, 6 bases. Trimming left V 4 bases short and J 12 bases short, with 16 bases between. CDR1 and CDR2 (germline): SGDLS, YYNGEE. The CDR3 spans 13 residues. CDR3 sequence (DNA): TGTGCCAGCAGCTCCAGGGGAAATGAGGAACTGTTTTTT. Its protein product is CASSSRGNEELFF.

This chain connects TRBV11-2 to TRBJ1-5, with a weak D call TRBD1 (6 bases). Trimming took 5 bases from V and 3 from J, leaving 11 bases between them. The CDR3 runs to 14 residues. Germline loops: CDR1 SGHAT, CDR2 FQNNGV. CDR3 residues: CASSLQGTNQPQHF. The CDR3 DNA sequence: TGTGCCAGCAGCCTCCAGGGGACCAATCAGCCCCAGCATTTT.

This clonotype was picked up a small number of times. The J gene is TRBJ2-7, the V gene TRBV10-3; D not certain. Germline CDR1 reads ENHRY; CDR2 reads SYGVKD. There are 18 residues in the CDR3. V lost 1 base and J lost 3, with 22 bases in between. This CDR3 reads CAISEYLVLTQNVYEQYF. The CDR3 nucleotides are TGTGCCATCAGTGAGTACCTTGTCCTGACCCAGAACGTCTACGAGCAGTACTTC.

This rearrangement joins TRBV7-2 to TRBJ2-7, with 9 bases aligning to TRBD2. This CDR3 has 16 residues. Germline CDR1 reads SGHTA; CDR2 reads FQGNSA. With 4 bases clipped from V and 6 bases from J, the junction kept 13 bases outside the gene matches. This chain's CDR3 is CASSSPGLAGGFEQYF. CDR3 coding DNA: TGTGCCAGCAGCTCCCCTGGACTCGCGGGGGGGTTCGAGCAGTACTTC.

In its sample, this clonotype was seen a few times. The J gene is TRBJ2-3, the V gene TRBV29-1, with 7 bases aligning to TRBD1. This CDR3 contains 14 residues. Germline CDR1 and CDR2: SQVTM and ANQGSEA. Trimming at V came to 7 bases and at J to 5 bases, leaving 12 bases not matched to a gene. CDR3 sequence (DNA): TGCAGCGCCTGGACAGGCCAGTATTTAGATACGCAGTATTTT. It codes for CSAWTGQYLDTQYF.

In DNA form, the CDR3 reads TGCAGTGCTAGACCCCCACAGGGCGGCACAGATACGCAGTATTTT. It codes for CSARPPQGGTDTQYF. The chain is built from TRBV20-1 and TRBJ2-3, with a tentative D call TRBD1 (6 bases). V shed 2 bases and J shed 1 base, with 13 bases lying between them. Looked up from germline, CDR1 is DFQATT and CDR2 is SNEGSKA (reference sequence). CDR3 size: 15 residues.

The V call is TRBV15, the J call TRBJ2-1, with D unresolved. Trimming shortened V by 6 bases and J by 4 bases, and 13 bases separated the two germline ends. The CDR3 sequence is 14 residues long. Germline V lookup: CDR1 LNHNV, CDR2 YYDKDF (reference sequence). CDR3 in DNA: TGTGCCACCAGGACTGCGGAAAGTTACAATGAGCAGTTCTTC. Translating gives CATRTAESYNEQFF.

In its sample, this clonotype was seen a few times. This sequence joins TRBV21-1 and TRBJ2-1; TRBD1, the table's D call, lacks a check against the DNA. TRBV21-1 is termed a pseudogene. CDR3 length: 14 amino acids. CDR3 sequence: CASSPRGQNNEQFF. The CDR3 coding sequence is TGTGCCAGCAGCCCGAGGGGGCAGAACAATGAGCAGTTCTTC.

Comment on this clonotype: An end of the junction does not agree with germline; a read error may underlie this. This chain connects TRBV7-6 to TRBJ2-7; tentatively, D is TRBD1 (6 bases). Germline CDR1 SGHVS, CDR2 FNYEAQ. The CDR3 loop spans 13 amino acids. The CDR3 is CAISSGQIYEQYF. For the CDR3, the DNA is TGTGCCATCAGCTCCGGACAGATCTACGAGCAGTACTTC.